One and the same sample provided the 19 T cell receptor beta chains below, sequenced in a study of beta chain features in type 1 diabetes. Study observations and caveats: All four CD4+ subsets from Type 1 diabetes patients carried moderately but significantly shorter TCRB CDR3s.

No antigen has been identified for these receptors. Expressed TCRB transcripts got sequenced, as all isolated RNA was reverse transcribed. Repertoires were generated with immunoSEQ multiplex PCR, while TCRdb's copy carries only in-frame clones and drops some. Altogether about 170,000 clones are present, 6% to 9% being singletons, with the ten largest covering under 0.55%. Sequenced: central memory CD4+ T cells from blood. The receptors were sampled from a man younger than 35 with type 1 diabetes.

This clone was observed a handful of times. The rearrangement uses TRBV27 and TRBJ2-4; the match to TRBD1 covers 7 bases. Germline V gene sequence: CDR1 MNHEY, CDR2 SMNVEV (reference sequence). V dropped 6 bases and J dropped 6; count of bases not matched to a gene: 8. The CDR3 loop spans 14 amino acids. CDR3 sequence: CASSTKTGSNIQYF. In DNA form, the CDR3 reads TGTGCCAGCAGCACCAAGACAGGGTCAAACATTCAGTACTTC.

The chain links TRBV25-1 to TRBJ2-5; 7 nucleotides align to TRBD1. V lost 3 bases to trimming and J lost 1 base; unmatched junction nucleotides: 11. Germline loops: CDR1 MGHDK, CDR2 SYGVNS. CDR3 size: 17 residues. This CDR3 is CASSELKGALTQETQYF. The CDR3 DNA is TGTGCCAGCAGTGAGCTTAAGGGGGCGTTAACCCAAGAGACCCAGTACTTC.

The J gene is TRBJ1-2, the V gene TRBV23-1; a weak D match, TRBD1 (5 bases). TRBV23-1 is an open reading frame whose function is uncertain. The CDR3 runs to 15 residues. V was trimmed by 0 bases and J by 4 bases, leaving 12 bases between them. The CDR3 DNA sequence: TGCGCCAGCAGTCAATCTGGGGCCAGAGGCTATGGCTACACCTTC. This sequence encodes CASSQSGARGYGYTF.

This clone was counted a few times. The chain joins TRBV11-2 to TRBJ2-5, with TRBD2 as a possible D gene (5 bases). The germline V gene has CDR1 SGHAT and CDR2 FQNNGV. V lost 5 bases to trimming and J lost 5 bases, with 9 bases between them. This CDR3 is 12 amino acids long. CDR3 coding DNA: TGTGCCAGCAGCCGGGATTGGGAGACCCAGTACTTC. It codes for CASSRDWETQYF.

This clone was observed a few times. This chain joins TRBV29-1 and TRBJ2-3, with D possibly being TRBD2 (6 bases). V lost 4 bases and J 0 bases, leaving 8 bases between the germline ends. This CDR3 region has 13 residues. Looked up from germline, CDR1 is SQVTM and CDR2 is ANQGSEA. The chain's CDR3 is CSVVGTSTDTQYF. CDR3 sequence (DNA): TGCAGCGTTGTCGGGACTAGCACAGATACGCAGTATTTT.

The chain uses TRBV25-1 and TRBJ2-6, with TRBD1 identical over 10 bases. This CDR3 has 16 residues. V trimming: 6 bases; J trimming: 0 bases; junction bases outside the gene matches: 2. Germline CDR1 reads MGHDK; CDR2 reads SYGVNS. The CDR3 is CASSGTGVSGANVLTF. The CDR3, as DNA: TGTGCCAGCAGCGGGACAGGGGTCTCTGGGGCCAACGTCCTGACTTTC.

This clone has just a few counts. The genes are TRBV25-1 and TRBJ2-5; D possibly corresponds to TRBD2 (6 bases). The CDR3 consists of 18 residues. Germline V gene data show CDR1 as MGHDK and CDR2 as SYGVNS. Deletions cut 5 bases from V and 2 bases from J, with 24 bases between. The CDR3 reads CASSRRGDPGPPQETQYF. CDR3 DNA: TGTGCCAGCAGTCGCCGCGGGGACCCGGGGCCCCCTCAAGAGACCCAGTACTTC.

This chain joins TRBV6-6 and TRBJ2-7; D is unclear. The CDR3 has 11 residues. Trimming took off 4 bases at V and 4 bases at J, with 5 bases between the two ends. Germline V gene data show CDR1 as MNHNY and CDR2 as SVGAGI (reference sequence). Written as DNA, the CDR3 is TGTGCCAGCAGTTTAGAGTACGAGCAGTACTTC. Translating gives CASSLEYEQYF.

This clone has a handful of counts. V and J are TRBV2 and TRBJ2-1, with TRBD2 identical over 10 bases. The CDR3 consists of 15 residues. Per the germline V gene, CDR1 is SNHLY and CDR2 is FYNNEI. Trimming took 4 bases from V and 2 from J; bases not matched to a gene: 2. DNA of the CDR3: TGTGCCAGCAGTGTAGCGGGGGGTACCTACAATGAGCAGTTCTTC. It translates to CASSVAGGTYNEQFF. Combining the CDR3 with reference TRBV2 and TRBJ2-1 gives the whole variable domain EPEVTQTPSHQVTQMGQEVILRCVPISNHLYFYWYRQILGQKVEFLVSFYNNEISEKSEIFDDQFSVERPDGSNFTLKIRSTKLEDSAMYFCASSVAGGTYNEQFFGPGTRLTVL.

The genes are TRBV5-6 and TRBJ1-5; D is ambiguous. V lost 4 bases and J 2 bases, leaving 10 bases between the germline ends. Germline values: CDR1 SGHDT, CDR2 YYEEEE. The CDR3 is made up of 14 amino acids. Here the CDR3 reads CASSLQRGNQPQHF. The DNA of the CDR3 is TGTGCCAGCAGCCTACAGAGGGGCAATCAGCCCCAGCATTTT.

This clone was seen a few times. The chain has TRBV5-1 and TRBJ2-1; the D gene is possibly TRBD2 (6 bases). Germline loops: CDR1 SGHRS, CDR2 YFSETQ. Trimming stripped 2 bases from V and 4 bases from J, with 10 bases between. The CDR3 extends over 14 amino acids. CDR3 nucleotide sequence: TGCGCCAGCAGCTTCGGGGGATCTTACAATGAGCAGTTCTTC. Its protein is CASSFGGSYNEQFF. The full variable domain, its missing parts supplied by reference TRBV5-1 and TRBJ2-1, is KAGVTQTPRYLIKTRGQQVTLSCSPISGHRSVSWYQQTPGQGLQFLFEYFSETQRNKGNFPGRFSGRQFSNSRSEMNVSTLELGDSALYLCASSFGGSYNEQFFGPGTRLTVL.

V is TRBV28 and J is TRBJ2-1; a weak D match, TRBD1 (5 bases). Germline loops: CDR1 MDHEN, CDR2 SYDVKM. This CDR3 has 14 residues. V was shortened by 1 base and J by 5 bases, with 9 bases between the two germline ends. CDR3: CASSLSGYDNEQFF. The DNA of the CDR3 is TGTGCCAGCAGTTTATCAGGGTATGACAATGAGCAGTTCTTC.

This clone was detected only a few times. This sequence joins TRBV18 and TRBJ2-2; 7 bases agree with TRBD1. CDR1 is KGHSH and CDR2 is LQKENI in the germline V gene. J was trimmed by 1 base and V by 5 bases; bases with no gene match: 13. This CDR3 has 18 amino acids. The CDR3 DNA sequence: TGTGCCAGCTCAACCTCCCCGTGGACAGGAGTGAACACCGGGGAGCTGTTTTTT. Translation gives CASSTSPWTGVNTGELFF.

V and J are TRBV30 and TRBJ1-2; TRBD1 might be the D (6 bases). The CDR3 totals 16 residues. Germline CDR1 reads GTSNPN; CDR2 reads SVGIG (reference sequence). V was cut by 0 bases and J by 7 bases, with 21 bases left in between. CDR3 nucleotide sequence: TGTGCCTGGAGTGTAGGGGAACAGGGAAACGTAGGTGGCTACACCTTC. Its protein is CAWSVGEQGNVGGYTF.

The chain couples TRBV5-1 to TRBJ1-2; D gene uncertain. Germline-derived CDR1 and CDR2 are SGHRS and YFSETQ. V was pared by 4 bases and J by 7 bases, with 14 bases between. The CDR3 runs 13 residues. CDR3 amino acids: CASSAGGGSGYTF. The CDR3 DNA is TGCGCCAGCAGCGCGGGAGGTGGCTCTGGCTACACCTTC.

The CDR3 region is CASSSHGMSAGAFF. In DNA form, the CDR3 reads TGTGCCAGCAGCTCGCACGGGATGAGTGCTGGGGCTTTCTTT. V gene TRBV7-9 combines with J gene TRBJ1-1; D is ambiguous. Germline-derived CDR1 and CDR2 are SEHNR and FQNEAQ (reference sequence). This CDR3 region has 14 residues. V was shortened by 4 bases and J by 11 bases, with 20 bases between the two germline ends.

V and J are TRBV28 and TRBJ1-5; D gene ambiguous. V lost 8 bases to trimming and J lost 6 bases, with 17 bases between them. The CDR3 covers 14 residues. Germline values: CDR1 MDHEN, CDR2 SYDVKM. This CDR3 reads CASQAGSFAQPQHF. The CDR3 region has the DNA TGTGCCAGCCAGGCAGGTTCATTTGCTCAGCCCCAGCATTTT.

This clone has ten or more counts. The chain uses TRBV5-1 and TRBJ2-5; TRBD1 might be the D (6 bases). Germline V gives CDR1 SGHRS, CDR2 YFSETQ. The V gene lost 5 bases and the J gene lost 1 base, with 12 bases spanning the gap. The CDR3 spans 14 residues. The CDR3, as DNA: TGCGCCAGCAGAGCAGGGGTTCTCCAAGAGACCCAGTACTTC. As protein: CASRAGVLQETQYF. Full variable domain (rest looked up from reference TRBV5-1 and TRBJ2-5): KAGVTQTPRYLIKTRGQQVTLSCSPISGHRSVSWYQQTPGQGLQFLFEYFSETQRNKGNFPGRFSGRQFSNSRSEMNVSTLELGDSALYLCASRAGVLQETQYFGPGTRLLVL.

A few counts support this clone. The CDR3 coding sequence is TGCGCCAGCAGCTTGACCCTAGCGGGAGGGAGCACAGATACGCAGTATTTT. Its translation is CASSLTLAGGSTDTQYF. J is TRBJ2-3 and V is TRBV5-1; 12 bases map to TRBD2. The CDR3 length is 17 residues. CDR1 is SGHRS, CDR2 YFSETQ, per germline. Trimming at V came to 1 base and at J to 0 bases, leaving 3 bases not matched to a gene.